The T cell receptor beta chain under discussion was sequenced for a study of OX40 agonist ivuxolimab in advanced cancers. Study-level background: A diagnosis of hepatocellular carcinoma, melanoma, renal cell or head and neck cancer was present in dose-escalation patients. Whole-study findings and limits: The CD4+ and CD8+ T cells in the blood had expanded clonally by week 6 at 0.1 to 3.0 mg/kg. Researchers did not establish what antigens the expanded peripheral T cells target. In CD8+ T cells, expanded clones were on average more numerous than in CD4+.

A remark on this clone: Its target is not known.

Measured with immunoSEQ multiplex PCR; TCRdb has only the in-frame clones, and not every one. The repertoire holds roughly 67,000 clones, with 88% as singletons. CDR1 is SQVTM, CDR2 ANQGSEA, per germline. Trimming took off 2 bases at V and 7 bases at J, with 14 bases between the two ends. The CDR3 covers 13 residues. Sequencing used CD4+ or CD8+ T cells sorted from blood, obtained in a trial of the OX40 agonist ivuxolimab. The clonotype originates from an adult with an advanced solid tumor such as melanoma, head and neck, liver or kidney cancer. The rearrangement links TRBV29-1 to TRBJ2-5; D unresolved. CDR3 sequence reads: CSVENRAPGTQYF. CDR3 DNA: TGCAGCGTTGAAAATCGGGCCCCAGGGACCCAGTACTTC.